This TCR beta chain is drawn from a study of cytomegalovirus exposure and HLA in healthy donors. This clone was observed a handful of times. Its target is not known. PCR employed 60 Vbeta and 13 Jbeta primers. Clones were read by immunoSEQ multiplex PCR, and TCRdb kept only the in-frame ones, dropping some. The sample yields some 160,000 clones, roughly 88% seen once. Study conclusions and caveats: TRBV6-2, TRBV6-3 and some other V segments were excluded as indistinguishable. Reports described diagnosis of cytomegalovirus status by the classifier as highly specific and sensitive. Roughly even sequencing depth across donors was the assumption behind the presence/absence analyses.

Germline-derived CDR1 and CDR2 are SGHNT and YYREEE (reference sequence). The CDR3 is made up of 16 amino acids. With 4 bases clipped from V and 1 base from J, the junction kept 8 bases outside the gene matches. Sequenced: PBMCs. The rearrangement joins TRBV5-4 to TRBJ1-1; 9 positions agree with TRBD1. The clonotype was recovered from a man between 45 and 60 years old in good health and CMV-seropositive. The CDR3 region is CASSPGGQGTNTEAFF. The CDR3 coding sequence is TGTGCCAGCAGCCCCGGGGGACAGGGTACGAACACTGAAGCTTTCTTT.